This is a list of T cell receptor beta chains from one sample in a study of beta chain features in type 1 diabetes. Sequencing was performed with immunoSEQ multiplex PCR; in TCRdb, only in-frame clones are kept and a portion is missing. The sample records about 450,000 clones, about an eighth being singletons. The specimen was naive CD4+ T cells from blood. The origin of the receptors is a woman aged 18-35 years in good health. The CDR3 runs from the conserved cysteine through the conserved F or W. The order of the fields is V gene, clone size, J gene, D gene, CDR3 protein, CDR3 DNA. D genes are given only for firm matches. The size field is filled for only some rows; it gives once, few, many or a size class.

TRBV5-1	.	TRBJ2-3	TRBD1	CASSPGQGKSPQYF	TGCGCCAGCAGCCCGGGACAGGGGAAGTCCCCGCAGTATTTT
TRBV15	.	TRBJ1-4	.	CATSSYKGRTHEKLFF	TGTGCCACCAGCAGCTACAAGGGACGGACTCATGAAAAACTGTTTTTT
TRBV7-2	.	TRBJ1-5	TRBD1	CASSIGQGAKPQHF	TGTGCCAGCAGCATTGGACAGGGGGCGAAGCCCCAGCATTTT
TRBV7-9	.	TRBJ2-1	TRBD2	CASSLTGLAGFNEQFF	TGTGCCAGCAGCTTAACCGGACTAGCGGGATTCAATGAGCAGTTCTTC
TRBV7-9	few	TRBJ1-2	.	CASSPIDSEDYTF	TGTGCCAGCAGCCCTATTGACAGTGAGGACTACACCTTC
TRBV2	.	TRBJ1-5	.	CASSDLASGNQPQHF	TGTGCCAGCAGTGATCTGGCAAGTGGGAATCAGCCCCAGCATTTT
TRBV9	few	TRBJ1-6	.	CASSVGRGHNSPLHF	TGTGCCAGCAGCGTAGGCAGAGGCCATAATTCACCCCTCCACTTT
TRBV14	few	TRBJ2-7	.	CASSQASTQQYF	TGTGCCAGCAGCCAAGCATCAACGCAGCAGTACTTC
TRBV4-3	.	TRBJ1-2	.	CASSQDRGRNGYTF	TGCGCCAGCAGCCAAGATCGAGGCAGGAATGGCTACACCTTC
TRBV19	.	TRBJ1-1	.	CASSITGENTEAFF	TGTGCCAGTAGTATTACAGGCGAGAACACTGAAGCTTTCTTT
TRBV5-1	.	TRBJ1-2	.	CASSLSAGQQYGYTF	TGCGCCAGCAGCTTGTCCGCCGGACAGCAATATGGCTACACCTTC
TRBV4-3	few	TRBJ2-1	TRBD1	CASSQYIDRAYNEQFF	TGCGCCAGCAGCCAGTATATCGACAGGGCCTACAATGAGCAGTTCTTC
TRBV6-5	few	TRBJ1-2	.	CAISESHGYTF	TGTGCCATCAGTGAGTCGCACGGCTACACCTTC
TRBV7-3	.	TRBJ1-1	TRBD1	CASSRTGHTEAFF	TGTGCCAGCAGTCGGACAGGGCACACTGAAGCTTTCTTT
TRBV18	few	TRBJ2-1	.	CASSPGGWTQFF	TGTGCCAGCTCACCAGGTGGTTGGACGCAGTTCTTC
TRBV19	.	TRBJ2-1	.	CASRDSRSYNEQFF	TGTGCCAGTCGGGACTCCCGCTCCTACAATGAGCAGTTCTTC
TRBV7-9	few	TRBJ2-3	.	CASSSPKRTSTDTQYF	TGTGCCAGCAGCTCCCCTAAAAGGACGAGCACAGATACGCAGTATTTT